Presented here are 20 T cell receptor beta chains from one specimen sequenced in a study of cytomegalovirus exposure and HLA in healthy donors. The primer mix had 60 Vbeta and 13 Jbeta primers. Some clones are missing from TCRdb's copy, which holds only in-frame ones; the method was immunoSEQ multiplex PCR. Among 200,000 to 250,000 clones listed, around 79% were seen once. The specimen was PBMCs. The receptors here all came from a man between 18 and 29 years old in good health and CMV-seronegative.

In this sample, this clone turned up a few times. The V and J genes are TRBV7-2 and TRBJ2-5; tentatively, D is TRBD2 (6 bases). Germline V gene lookup returns CDR1 SGHTA and CDR2 FQGNSA. The CDR3 is 13 amino acids. Trimming pared 6 bases from V and 4 bases from J, leaving 12 bases between. CDR3 in amino acids: CASSSRRGETQYF. CDR3 DNA sequence: TGTGCCAGCAGTTCCCGGCGGGGAGAGACCCAGTACTTC.

The chain uses TRBV4-3 and TRBJ2-5, with 7 bases aligning to TRBD2. The junction had 5 bases not matched to a gene; V was cut back by 0 bases and J by 7 bases. This CDR3 has 14 amino acids. Germline V gene data show CDR1 as LGHNA and CDR2 as YSLEER. DNA of the CDR3: TGCGCCAGCAGCCAAGATCGTGGGGGGGGGACCCAGTACTTC. Its translation is CASSQDRGGGTQYF.

Ten or more counts support this clone. This sequence joins TRBV7-9 and TRBJ1-4, with D perhaps matching TRBD1 (6 bases). V was pared by 5 bases and J by 10 bases, with 14 bases between. This CDR3 has 13 amino acids. CDR1 SEHNR and CDR2 FQNEAQ come from the germline V gene (reference sequence). CDR3 bases: TGTGCCAGCAGCCCACAACAGGGAGCAAAACTGTTTTTT. Its translation is CASSPQQGAKLFF.

Of note for this clone: A read error may produce the germline difference seen at one junction end. The chain recombines TRBV29-1 with TRBJ2-7; perhaps TRBD1 as D (6 bases). The length of the CDR3 is 13 residues. CDR1 is SQVTM and CDR2 is ANQGSEA in the germline V gene. CDR3 in DNA: TGCAGCGTTGGCAGGGGCCCCTCCAACGAGCAGTACTTC. It yields the protein CSVGRGPSNEQYF.

The V and J genes are TRBV2 and TRBJ2-7, with D possibly matching TRBD1 (8 bases). CDR1 and CDR2 from the germline V gene are SNHLY and FYNNEI. The CDR3 consists of 16 residues. The V and J ends lost 5 bases and 2 bases respectively, with 19 bases between them. CDR3 amino acids: CASSLAERGQAYEQYF. The DNA of the CDR3 is TGTGCCAGCAGTCTAGCGGAAAGGGGACAGGCCTACGAGCAGTACTTC.

The rearrangement uses TRBV29-1 and TRBJ1-1, with a tentative D call TRBD1 (6 bases). The ends were cut back, 7 bases at V and 9 bases at J, with 24 bases in the middle. The CDR3 is 14 amino acids. CDR1 SQVTM and CDR2 ANQGSEA come from the germline V gene. The CDR3 loop reads CSAIPGHRTHKAFF. CDR3 bases: TGCAGCGCCATCCCGGGACATCGGACCCACAAAGCTTTCTTT.

This rearrangement joins TRBV5-1 to TRBJ2-1; 13 nucleotides match TRBD2. After removal of 4 bases from V and 5 bases from J, the junction contained 9 bases not matched to a gene. Germline V lookup: CDR1 SGHRS, CDR2 YFSETQ. This CDR3 has 17 amino acids. For the CDR3, the DNA is TGCGCCAGCAGCCCCCCACTAGCGGGAGGGCCGGACAATGAGCAGTTCTTC. Translated, it gives CASSPPLAGGPDNEQFF.

The chain employs TRBV27 and TRBJ1-2; TRBD1 matches 9 bases. CDR3 length: 14 amino acids. The V gene end was trimmed by 5 bases and the J gene end by 6 bases; junction bases not matched to a gene: 7. Germline V CDR1 and CDR2: MNHEY, SMNVEV (reference sequence). The DNA of the CDR3 is TGTGCCAGCAGTGTGAACAGGGGGCTTGATGGCTACACCTTC. Its protein is CASSVNRGLDGYTF.

V gene TRBV5-1 combines with J gene TRBJ2-7; TRBD2 agrees at 8 bases. V lost 3 bases and J lost 1; bases outside the gene matches: 9. Germline values: CDR1 SGHRS, CDR2 YFSETQ. The length of the CDR3 is 16 residues. CDR3 protein: CASSSESGSGSYEQYF. The CDR3 DNA is TGCGCCAGCAGCTCAGAGAGCGGGAGTGGTTCCTACGAGCAGTACTTC. Filled out from reference TRBV5-1 and TRBJ2-7, the complete variable domain reads KAGVTQTPRYLIKTRGQQVTLSCSPISGHRSVSWYQQTPGQGLQFLFEYFSETQRNKGNFPGRFSGRQFSNSRSEMNVSTLELGDSALYLCASSSESGSGSYEQYFGPGTRLTVT.

CDR3 in DNA: TGTGCCAGCAGCCTCCCCGGGACATTGTACGAGCAGTACTTC. Translated, it gives CASSLPGTLYEQYF. The chain links TRBV2 to TRBJ2-7; tentative D call: TRBD1 (6 bases). V lost 6 bases and J lost 4, with 16 bases in between. This CDR3 has 14 amino acids. Germline lookup yields CDR1 SNHLY and CDR2 FYNNEI.

The genes are TRBV18 and TRBJ1-1; the D gene is possibly TRBD1 (5 bases). This CDR3 has 13 amino acids. CDR1 KGHSH and CDR2 LQKENI come from the germline V gene. Trimming shortened V by 6 bases and J by 7 bases, and 15 bases separated the two germline ends. The CDR3, as DNA: TGTGCCAGCTCGTCCGAATCGGGGGGTGAAGCTTTCTTT. It codes for CASSSESGGEAFF.

A few counts support this clone. The gene calls are TRBV7-2 and TRBJ1-4; 8 bases map to TRBD1. Germline V gene data show CDR1 as SGHTA and CDR2 as FQGNSA. The V segment lost 0 bases and the J segment 7 bases; nucleotides outside the gene matches: 4. The CDR3 length is 15 residues. CDR3 amino acids: CASSLATGVGEKLFF. CDR3 DNA sequence: TGTGCCAGCAGCTTAGCGACAGGGGTCGGTGAAAAACTGTTTTTT.

This clone is a singleton in its sample. V is TRBV6-5 and J is TRBJ2-5; D is possibly TRBD2 (5 bases). Trimming shortened V by 4 bases and J by 5 bases, and 20 bases separated the two germline ends. Germline-derived CDR1 and CDR2 are MNHEY and SVGAGI. There are 16 residues in the CDR3. CDR3 in amino acids: CASSLDYRVVYETQYF. The CDR3 DNA reads as TGTGCCAGCAGTTTAGACTATAGGGTCGTTTATGAGACCCAGTACTTC.

V usage is TRBV6-5 and J usage is TRBJ1-1; unclear D gene. Germline V gene sequence: CDR1 MNHEY, CDR2 SVGAGI. Trimming took off 2 bases at V and 7 bases at J, with 5 bases between the two ends. This CDR3 is built from 11 residues. The CDR3 nucleotides read TGTGCCAGCAGTTACCTTAGTGAAGCTTTCTTT. The encoded protein is CASSYLSEAFF.

The V gene is TRBV11-2, the J gene TRBJ1-2; 11 bases match TRBD1. The CDR3 runs to 19 residues. Germline CDR1 SGHAT, CDR2 FQNNGV. V lost 1 base and J lost 3; bases outside the gene matches: 13. The CDR3 loop reads CASSLVGPGTGGIDYGYTF. Here the CDR3 DNA reads TGTGCCAGCAGCTTAGTCGGCCCTGGGACAGGGGGAATCGACTATGGCTACACCTTC.

The chain employs TRBV5-1 and TRBJ2-3, with 10 nucleotides matching TRBD2. The CDR3 extends over 20 amino acids. The germline gives CDR1 SGHRS, CDR2 YFSETQ. Germline trimming cut 3 bases from V and 0 bases from J; bases unmatched to any gene: 16. The CDR3 reads CASSSGESSGRATSTDTQYF. In DNA form, the CDR3 reads TGCGCCAGCAGCTCAGGGGAATCTAGCGGGAGAGCTACCAGCACAGATACGCAGTATTTT.

V gene TRBV4-2 combines with J gene TRBJ1-2; D remains ambiguous. Trimming removed 0 bases from V and 0 bases from J, with 11 bases in between. The CDR3 is 16 amino acids. Germline CDR1 is LGHNA and CDR2 is YNFKEQ. DNA of the CDR3: TGTGCCAGCAGCCAAGATCGGTCATTGGCTAACTATGGCTACACCTTC. This codes for CASSQDRSLANYGYTF.

The chain employs TRBV6-5 and TRBJ2-1, with 11 bases matching TRBD2. V lost 11 bases and J lost 9; bases outside the gene matches: 12. Germline lookup yields CDR1 MNHEY and CDR2 SVGAGI. The CDR3 length is 14 residues. The CDR3 bases are TGTGCCGCCACCCTAGCGGGAGGCTTGGGTGAGCAGTTCTTC. Protein sequence: CAATLAGGLGEQFF.

This clone was recorded a few times. This sequence joins TRBV29-1 and TRBJ2-2; TRBD2 aligns across 10 bases. Germline V gives CDR1 SQVTM, CDR2 ANQGSEA. This CDR3 is 15 amino acids long. V lost 1 base and J lost 6; bases outside the gene matches: 5. The CDR3 here is CSVEGLAGDPGELFF. For the CDR3, the DNA is TGCAGCGTTGAAGGTCTAGCGGGAGACCCCGGGGAGCTGTTTTTT.

The chain carries TRBV9 and TRBJ2-7, with D hard to call. There are 15 residues in the CDR3. Germline V gives CDR1 SGDLS, CDR2 YYNGEE. Trimming took off 0 bases at V and 1 base at J, with 11 bases between the two ends. DNA of the CDR3: TGTGCCAGCAGCGTAGAAGCTAACCTTTCCTACGAGCAGTACTTC. Translating it yields CASSVEANLSYEQYF.